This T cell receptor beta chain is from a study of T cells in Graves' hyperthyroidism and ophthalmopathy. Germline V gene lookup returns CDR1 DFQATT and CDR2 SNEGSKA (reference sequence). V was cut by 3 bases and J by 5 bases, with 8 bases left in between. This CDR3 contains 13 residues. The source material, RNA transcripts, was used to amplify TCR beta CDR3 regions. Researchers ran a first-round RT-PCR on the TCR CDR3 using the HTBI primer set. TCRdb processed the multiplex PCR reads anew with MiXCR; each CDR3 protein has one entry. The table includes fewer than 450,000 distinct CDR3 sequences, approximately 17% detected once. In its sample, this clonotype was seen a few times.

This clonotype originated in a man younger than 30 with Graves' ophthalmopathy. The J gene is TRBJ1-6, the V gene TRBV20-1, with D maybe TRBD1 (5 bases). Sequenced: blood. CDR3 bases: TGCAGTGCTAGTGGGACGAATAATTCACCCCTCCACTTT. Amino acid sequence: CSASGTNNSPLHF.